This TCR beta chain stems from a study of shared clonotypes between healthy human individuals. Trimming stripped 2 bases from V and 5 bases from J, with 16 bases between. The CDR3 is 16 residues long. The germline V gene encodes CDR1 SGHNT and CDR2 YYREEE (reference sequence). Sequencing used immunoSEQ multiplex PCR; TCRdb keeps in-frame clones, though not all of them. The table records around 1,000,000 clones, around 77% of them present only once. The receptor was isolated from a man between 18 and 35 years old in good health. Some clones in this sample may be carry-over from other donors' samples. The chain recombines TRBV5-4 with TRBJ2-2; D remains unclear. Material: memory CD4+ T cells from PBMCs. Stated subset: CD45RA-negative fraction. In DNA form, the CDR3 reads TGTGCCAGCAGCTTATATGGGTTGATGAGGACCGGGGAGCTGTTTTTT. Residues: CASSLYGLMRTGELFF. Full variable domain (remainder filled in from reference TRBV5-4 and TRBJ2-2): ETGVTQSPTHLIKTRGQQVTLRCSSQSGHNTVSWYQQALGQGPQFIFQYYREEENGRGNFPPRFSGLQFPNYSSELNVNALELDDSALYLCASSLYGLMRTGELFFGEGSRLTVL.